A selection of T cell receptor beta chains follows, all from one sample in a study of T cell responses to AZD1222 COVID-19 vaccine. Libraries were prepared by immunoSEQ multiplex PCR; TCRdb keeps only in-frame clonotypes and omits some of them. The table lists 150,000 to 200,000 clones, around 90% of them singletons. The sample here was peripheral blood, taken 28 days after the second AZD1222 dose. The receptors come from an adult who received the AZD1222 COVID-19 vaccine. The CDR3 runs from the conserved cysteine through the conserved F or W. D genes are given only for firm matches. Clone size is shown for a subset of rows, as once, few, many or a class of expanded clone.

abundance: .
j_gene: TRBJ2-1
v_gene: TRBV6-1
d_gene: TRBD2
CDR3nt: TGTGCCAGCAGTGAAGGTGGGACTACTCTGGGCTATGAGCAGTTCTTC
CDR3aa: CASSEGGTTLGYEQFF

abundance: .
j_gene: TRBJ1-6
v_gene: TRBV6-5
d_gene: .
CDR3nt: TGTGCCAGCAGTTTTGAACTGAGCTCCTATAATTCACCCCTCCACTTT
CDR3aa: CASSFELSSYNSPLHF

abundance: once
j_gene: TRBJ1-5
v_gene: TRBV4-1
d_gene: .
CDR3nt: TGCGCCAGCAGCCAGACGGGACGCCCGGACAATCAGCCCCAGCATTTT
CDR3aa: CASSQTGRPDNQPQHF

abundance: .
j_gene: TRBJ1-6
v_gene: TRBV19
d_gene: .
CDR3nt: TGTGCCAGTAGTATGGGGGGGCTCGGTTCACCCCTCCACTTT
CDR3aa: CASSMGGLGSPLHF

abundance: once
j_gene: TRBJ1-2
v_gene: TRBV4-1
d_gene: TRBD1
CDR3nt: TGCGCCAGCAGCCAAGTATACAGGGGTGGCTACACCTTC
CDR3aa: CASSQVYRGGYTF

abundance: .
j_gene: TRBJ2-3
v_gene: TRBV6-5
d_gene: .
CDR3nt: TGTGCCAGCAGTTACTCCGGAGCAGATACGCAGTATTTT
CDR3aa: CASSYSGADTQYF

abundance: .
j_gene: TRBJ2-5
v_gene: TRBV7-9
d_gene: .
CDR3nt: TGTGCCAGCAGCTTAGCAGGGAGGCAGGGGGAGACCCAGTACTTC
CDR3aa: CASSLAGRQGETQYF

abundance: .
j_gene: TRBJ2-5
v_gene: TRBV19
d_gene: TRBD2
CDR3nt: TGTGCCAGTATGGGGGGGACTGCCCTGGGGGCCCAGTACTTC
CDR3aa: CASMGGTALGAQYF

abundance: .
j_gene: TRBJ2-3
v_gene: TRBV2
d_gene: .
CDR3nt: TGTGCCAGCAGTGAACTGGGAACGGGACTTTATCTCACGGATACGCAGTATTTT
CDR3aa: CASSELGTGLYLTDTQYF

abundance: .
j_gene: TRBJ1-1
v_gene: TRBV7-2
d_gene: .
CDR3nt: TGTGCCAGCAGCCCGTGGGACCAACGGGGCACTGAAGCTTTCTTT
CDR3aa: CASSPWDQRGTEAFF

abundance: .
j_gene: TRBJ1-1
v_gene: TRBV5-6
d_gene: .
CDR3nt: TGTGCCAGCAGCTTGTTGGGGAACACTGAAGCTTTCTTT
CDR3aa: CASSLLGNTEAFF

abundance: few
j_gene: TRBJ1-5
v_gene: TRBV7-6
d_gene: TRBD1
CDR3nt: TGTGCCAGCAGCCAAGGAACAGGGGCATTCCAGCCCCAGCATTTT
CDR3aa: CASSQGTGAFQPQHF

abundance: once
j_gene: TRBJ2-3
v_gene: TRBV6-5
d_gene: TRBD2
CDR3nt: TGTGCCAGTGGGAGCGGGGGGGCGGGCACAGATACGCAGTATTTT
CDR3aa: CASGSGGAGTDTQYF

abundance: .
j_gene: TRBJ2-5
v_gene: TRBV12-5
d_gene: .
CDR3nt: TGTGCTAGTGCTTCGGGTCTTAGGGGGGTTGGGGCGGATGAGACCCAGTACTTC
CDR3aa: CASASGLRGVGADETQYF

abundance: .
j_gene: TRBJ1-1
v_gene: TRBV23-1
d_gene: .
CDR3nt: TGCGCCAGCAGTCACTCCTCCGGGGTAACTGAAGCTTTCTTT
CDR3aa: CASSHSSGVTEAFF

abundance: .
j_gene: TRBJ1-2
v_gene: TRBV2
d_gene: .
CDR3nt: TGTGCCAGCAGTGTACAGGAGGGGGACTATGGCTACACCTTC
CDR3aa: CASSVQEGDYGYTF

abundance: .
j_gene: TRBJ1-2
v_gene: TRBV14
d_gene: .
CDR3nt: TGTGCCAGCAGTAACTACAGGGTGGATGGCTACACCTTC
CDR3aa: CASSNYRVDGYTF

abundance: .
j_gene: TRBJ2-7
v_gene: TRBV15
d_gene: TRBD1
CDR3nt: TGTGCCACCAGCAGAGAGGGACAGATCTCCTACGAGCAGTACTTC
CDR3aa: CATSREGQISYEQYF

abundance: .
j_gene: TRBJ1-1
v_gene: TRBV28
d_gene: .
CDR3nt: TGTGCCAGCAGTTTACAGGAGCGCGCTGAAGCTTTCTTT
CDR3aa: CASSLQERAEAFF

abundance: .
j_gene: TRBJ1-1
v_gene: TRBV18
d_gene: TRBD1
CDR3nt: TGTGCCAGCTCACCACGGGAGGGGGCAATGAACACTGAAGCTTTCTTT
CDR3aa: CASSPREGAMNTEAFF

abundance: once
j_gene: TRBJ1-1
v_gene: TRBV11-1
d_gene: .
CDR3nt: TGTGCCAGCAGCGTTACATCCCTCCGACCGAACACTGAAGCTTTCTTT
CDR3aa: CASSVTSLRPNTEAFF

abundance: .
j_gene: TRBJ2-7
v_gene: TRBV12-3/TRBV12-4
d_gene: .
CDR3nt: TGTGCCAGCAGTTCGTTGTCCTACGAGCAGTACTTC
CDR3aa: CASSSLSYEQYF

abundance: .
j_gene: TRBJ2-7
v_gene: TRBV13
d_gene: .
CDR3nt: TGTGCCAGCAGCTTTTTAGGGGGTCTACCCGAGCAGTACTTC
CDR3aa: CASSFLGGLPEQYF

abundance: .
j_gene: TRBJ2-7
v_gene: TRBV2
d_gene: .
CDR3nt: TGTGCCAGCAGGGCGGACAAACGGGACGAGCAGTACTTC
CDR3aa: CASRADKRDEQYF

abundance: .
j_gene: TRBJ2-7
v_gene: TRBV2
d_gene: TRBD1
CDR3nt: TGTGCCAGCAGCAGGGACAGGGGTAACGAGCAGTACTTC
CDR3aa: CASSRDRGNEQYF

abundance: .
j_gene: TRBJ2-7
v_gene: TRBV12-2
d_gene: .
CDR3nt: TGTGCAAGTCGCTGCCCCTCTGGACAGAAGACCTACGAGCAGTACTTC
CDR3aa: CASRCPSGQKTYEQYF

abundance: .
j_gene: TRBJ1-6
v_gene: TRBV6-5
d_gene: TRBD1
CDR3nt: TGTGCCAGCAGTTACGATTCCGGGACAGGTGGTTCACCCCTCCACTTT
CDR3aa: CASSYDSGTGGSPLHF

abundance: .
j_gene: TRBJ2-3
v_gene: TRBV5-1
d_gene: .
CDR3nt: TGCGCCAGCAGCTCGATGTCCAACACAGATACGCAGTATTTT
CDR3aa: CASSSMSNTDTQYF